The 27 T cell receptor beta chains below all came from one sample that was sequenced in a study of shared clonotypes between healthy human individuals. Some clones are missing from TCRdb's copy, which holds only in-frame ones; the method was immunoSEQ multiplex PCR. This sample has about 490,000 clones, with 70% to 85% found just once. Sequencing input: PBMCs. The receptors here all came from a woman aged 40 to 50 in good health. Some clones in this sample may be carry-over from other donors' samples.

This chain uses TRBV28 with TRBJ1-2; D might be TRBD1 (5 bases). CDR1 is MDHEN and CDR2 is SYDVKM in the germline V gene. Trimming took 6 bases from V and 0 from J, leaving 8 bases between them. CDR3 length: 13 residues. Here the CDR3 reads CASRPGPNYGYTF. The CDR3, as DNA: TGTGCCAGCAGGCCGGGGCCTAACTATGGCTACACCTTC.

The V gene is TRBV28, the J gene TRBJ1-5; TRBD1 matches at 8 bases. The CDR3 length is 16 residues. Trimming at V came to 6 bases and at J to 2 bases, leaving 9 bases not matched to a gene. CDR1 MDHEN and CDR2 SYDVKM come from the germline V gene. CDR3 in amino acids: CASRQRLTGGNQPQHF. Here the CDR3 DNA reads TGTGCCAGCAGACAACGATTGACAGGGGGCAATCAGCCCCAGCATTTT. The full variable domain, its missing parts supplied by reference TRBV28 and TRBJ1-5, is DVKVTQSSRYLVKRTGEKVFLECVQDMDHENMFWYRQDPGLGLRLIYFSYDVKMKEKGDIPEGYSVSREKKERFSLILESASTNQTSMYLCASRQRLTGGNQPQHFGDGTRLSIL.

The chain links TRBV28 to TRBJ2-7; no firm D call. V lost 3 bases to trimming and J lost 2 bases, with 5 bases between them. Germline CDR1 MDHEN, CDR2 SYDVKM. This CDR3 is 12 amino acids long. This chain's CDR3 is CASSFSPYEQYF. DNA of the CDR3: TGTGCCAGCAGTTTTAGTCCCTACGAGCAGTACTTC.

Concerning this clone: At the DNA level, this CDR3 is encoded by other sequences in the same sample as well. The CDR3 protein is CASSTGTEHNEQFF. The CDR3 coding sequence is TGTGCCAGTAGTACCGGGACAGAACACAATGAGCAGTTCTTC. The chain uses TRBV19 and TRBJ2-1; 7 nucleotides line up with TRBD1. The CDR3 extends over 14 amino acids. CDR1 LNHDA and CDR2 SQIVND come from the germline V gene (reference sequence). Losses at the gene ends were 4 bases for V and 5 bases for J; bases not matched to a gene: 5.

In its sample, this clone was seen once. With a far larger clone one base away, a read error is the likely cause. CDR3 bases: TGTGCCAGCAGCCAAGGAACTAGCGGGGGGACCCAAGGGACCCAGTACTTC. It specifies CASSQGTSGGTQGTQYF. J is TRBJ2-5 and V is TRBV4-2; 12 nucleotides line up with TRBD2. The germline gives CDR1 LGHNA, CDR2 YNFKEQ. The CDR3 totals 17 residues.

Here the CDR3 DNA reads TGTGCCAGCAGCACTGTCTGGGGGGACTCGGAAGCTTTCTTT. Translating it yields CASSTVWGDSEAFF. The J gene is TRBJ1-1, the V gene TRBV7-2; a possible D gene is TRBD1 (5 bases). Germline V gene data show CDR1 as SGHTA and CDR2 as FQGNSA. CDR3 length: 14 amino acids. Deletions cut 5 bases from V and 8 bases from J, with 18 bases between.

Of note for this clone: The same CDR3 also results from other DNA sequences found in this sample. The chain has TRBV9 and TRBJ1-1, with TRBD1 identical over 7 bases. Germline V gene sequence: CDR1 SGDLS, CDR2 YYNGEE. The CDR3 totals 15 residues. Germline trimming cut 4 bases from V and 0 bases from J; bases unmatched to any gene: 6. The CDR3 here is CASSPRDSLNTEAFF. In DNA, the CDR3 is TGTGCCAGCAGCCCAAGGGACAGCCTGAACACTGAAGCTTTCTTT. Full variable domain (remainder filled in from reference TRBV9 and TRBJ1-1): DSGVTQTPKHLITATGQRVTLRCSPRSGDLSVYWYQQSLDQGLQFLIQYYNGEERAKGNILERFSAQQFPDLHSELNLSSLELGDSALYFCASSPRDSLNTEAFFGQGTRLTVV.

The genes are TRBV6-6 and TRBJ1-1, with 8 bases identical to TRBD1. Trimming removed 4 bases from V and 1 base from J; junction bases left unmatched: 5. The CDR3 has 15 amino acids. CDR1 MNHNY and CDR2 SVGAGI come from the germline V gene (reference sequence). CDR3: CASSSTGGGNTEAFF. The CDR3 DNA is TGTGCCAGCAGTTCTACAGGGGGGGGGAACACTGAAGCTTTCTTT.

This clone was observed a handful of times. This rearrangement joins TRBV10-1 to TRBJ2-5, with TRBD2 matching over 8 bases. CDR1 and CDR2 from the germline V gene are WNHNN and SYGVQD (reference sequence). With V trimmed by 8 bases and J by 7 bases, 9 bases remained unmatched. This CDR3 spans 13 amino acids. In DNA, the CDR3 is TGCGCCAGCCAGGCATCGGGAGGGGGGACCCAGTACTTC. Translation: CASQASGGGTQYF.

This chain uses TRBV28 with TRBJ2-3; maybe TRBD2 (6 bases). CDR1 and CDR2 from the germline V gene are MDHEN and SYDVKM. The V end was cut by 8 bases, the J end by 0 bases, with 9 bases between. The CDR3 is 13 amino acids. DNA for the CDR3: TGTGCCAGCCTAGCGCCTAGCACAGATACGCAGTATTTT. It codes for CASLAPSTDTQYF.

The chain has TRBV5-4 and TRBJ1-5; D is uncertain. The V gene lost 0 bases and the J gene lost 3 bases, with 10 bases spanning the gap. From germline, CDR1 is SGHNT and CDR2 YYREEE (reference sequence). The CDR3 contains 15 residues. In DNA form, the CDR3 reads TGTGCCAGCAGCTTGGGGGGAGGTAACAATCAGCCCCAGCATTTT. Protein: CASSLGGGNNQPQHF.

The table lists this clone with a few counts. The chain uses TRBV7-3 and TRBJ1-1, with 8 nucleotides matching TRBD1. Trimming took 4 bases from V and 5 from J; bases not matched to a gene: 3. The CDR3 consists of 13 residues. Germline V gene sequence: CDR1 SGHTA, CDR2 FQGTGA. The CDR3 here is CASSSNRGTEAFF. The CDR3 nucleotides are TGTGCCAGCAGCTCAAACAGGGGGACTGAAGCTTTCTTT.

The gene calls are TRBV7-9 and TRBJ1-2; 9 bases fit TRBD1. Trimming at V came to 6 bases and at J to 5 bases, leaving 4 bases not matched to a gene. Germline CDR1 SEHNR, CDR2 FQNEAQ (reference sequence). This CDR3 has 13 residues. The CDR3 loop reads CASSWTGEYGYTF. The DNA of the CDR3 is TGTGCCAGCAGTTGGACAGGGGAGTATGGCTACACCTTC.

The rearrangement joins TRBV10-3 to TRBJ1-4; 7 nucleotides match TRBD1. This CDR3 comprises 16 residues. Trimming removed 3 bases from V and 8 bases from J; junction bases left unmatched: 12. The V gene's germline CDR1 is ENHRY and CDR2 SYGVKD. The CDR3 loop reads CAISDGSQGVGEKLFF. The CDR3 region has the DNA TGTGCCATCAGTGATGGCTCCCAGGGGGTCGGGGAAAAACTGTTTTTT.

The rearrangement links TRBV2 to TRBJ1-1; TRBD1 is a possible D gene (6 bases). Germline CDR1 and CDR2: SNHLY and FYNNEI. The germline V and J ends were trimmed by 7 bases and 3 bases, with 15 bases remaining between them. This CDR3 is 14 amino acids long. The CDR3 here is CASTETGFDTEAFF. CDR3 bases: TGTGCCAGCACCGAAACAGGGTTCGACACTGAAGCTTTCTTT. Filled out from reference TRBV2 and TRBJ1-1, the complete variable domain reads EPEVTQTPSHQVTQMGQEVILRCVPISNHLYFYWYRQILGQKVEFLVSFYNNEISEKSEIFDDQFSVERPDGSNFTLKIRSTKLEDSAMYFCASTETGFDTEAFFGQGTRLTVV.

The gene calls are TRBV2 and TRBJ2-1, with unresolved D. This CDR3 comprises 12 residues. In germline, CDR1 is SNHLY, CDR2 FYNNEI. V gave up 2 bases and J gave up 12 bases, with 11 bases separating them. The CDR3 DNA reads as TGTGCCAGCAGTGAACGGTGGATAGGGCAGTTCTTC. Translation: CASSERWIGQFF.

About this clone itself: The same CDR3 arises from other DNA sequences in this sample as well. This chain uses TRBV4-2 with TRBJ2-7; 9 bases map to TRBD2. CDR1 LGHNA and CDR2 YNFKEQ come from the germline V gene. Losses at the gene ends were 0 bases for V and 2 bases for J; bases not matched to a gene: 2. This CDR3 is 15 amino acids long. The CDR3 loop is CASSQELAGTYEQYF. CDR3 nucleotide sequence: TGTGCCAGCAGCCAAGAGCTAGCGGGAACCTACGAGCAGTACTTC.

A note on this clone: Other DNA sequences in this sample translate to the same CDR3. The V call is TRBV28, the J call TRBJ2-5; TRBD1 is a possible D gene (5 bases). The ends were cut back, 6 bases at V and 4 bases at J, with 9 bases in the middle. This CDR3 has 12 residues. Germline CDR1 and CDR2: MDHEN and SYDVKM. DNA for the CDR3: TGTGCCAGCAGAAGGGGTGGAGAGACCCAGTACTTC. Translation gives CASRRGGETQYF.

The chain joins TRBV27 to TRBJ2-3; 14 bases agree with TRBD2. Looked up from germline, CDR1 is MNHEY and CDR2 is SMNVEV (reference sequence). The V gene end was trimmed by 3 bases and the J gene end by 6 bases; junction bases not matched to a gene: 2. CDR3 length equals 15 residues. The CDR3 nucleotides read TGTGCCAGCAGTTTCCGGACTAGCGGGAGGGATACGCAGTATTTT. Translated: CASSFRTSGRDTQYF.

The CDR3 DNA reads TGTGCCAGCAGTGGAGGGGGGGTTCAGCCCCAGCATTTT. Encoded protein: CASSGGGVQPQHF. This chain uses TRBV2 with TRBJ1-5, with D possibly being TRBD1 (6 bases). Trimming removed 4 bases at V and 6 bases at J, with 10 bases between. The CDR3 totals 13 residues. Germline V gene lookup returns CDR1 SNHLY and CDR2 FYNNEI.

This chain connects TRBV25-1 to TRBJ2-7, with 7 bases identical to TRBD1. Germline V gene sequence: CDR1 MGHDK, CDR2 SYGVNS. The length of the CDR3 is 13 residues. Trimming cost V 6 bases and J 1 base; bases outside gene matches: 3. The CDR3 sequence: CASSPGQSYEQYF. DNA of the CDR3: TGTGCCAGCAGCCCGGGACAGTCCTACGAGCAGTACTTC.

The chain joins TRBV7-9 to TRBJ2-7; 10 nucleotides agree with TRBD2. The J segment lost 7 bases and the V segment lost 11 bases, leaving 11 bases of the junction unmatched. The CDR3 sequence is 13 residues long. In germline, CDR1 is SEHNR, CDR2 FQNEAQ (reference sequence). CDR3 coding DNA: TGTGCCGGAGAAATAGCGGGAGGCCGGGAGCAGTACTTC. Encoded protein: CAGEIAGGREQYF.

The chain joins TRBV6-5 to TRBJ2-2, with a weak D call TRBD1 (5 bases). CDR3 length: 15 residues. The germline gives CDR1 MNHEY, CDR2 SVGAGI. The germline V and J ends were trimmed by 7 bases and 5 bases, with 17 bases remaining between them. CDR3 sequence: CASTQGSFKTGELFF. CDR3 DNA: TGTGCCAGCACCCAGGGCAGTTTCAAGACCGGGGAGCTGTTTTTT.

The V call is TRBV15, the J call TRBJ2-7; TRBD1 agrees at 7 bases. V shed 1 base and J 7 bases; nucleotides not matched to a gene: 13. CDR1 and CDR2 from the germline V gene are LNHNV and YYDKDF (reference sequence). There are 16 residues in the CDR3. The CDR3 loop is CATSRVPGQVYMEQYF. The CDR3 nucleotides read TGTGCCACCAGCAGAGTACCCGGACAGGTGTACATGGAGCAGTACTTC.

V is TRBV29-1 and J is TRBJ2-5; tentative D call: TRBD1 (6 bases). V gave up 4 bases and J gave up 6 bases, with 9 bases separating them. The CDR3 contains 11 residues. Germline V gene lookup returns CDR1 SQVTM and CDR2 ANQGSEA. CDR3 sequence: CSVAQGKTQYF. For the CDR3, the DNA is TGCAGCGTTGCGCAGGGGAAGACCCAGTACTTC.

The CDR3 reads CASSPLGGLTQDTQYF. The CDR3 DNA sequence: TGTGCCAGCAGCCCCTTGGGGGGACTAACCCAAGATACGCAGTATTTT. J is TRBJ2-3 and V is TRBV7-9, with TRBD2 matching 7 bases. V was clipped by 5 bases and J by 5 bases; unmatched bases: 13. The V gene's germline CDR1 is SEHNR and CDR2 FQNEAQ (reference sequence). The CDR3 runs to 16 residues.

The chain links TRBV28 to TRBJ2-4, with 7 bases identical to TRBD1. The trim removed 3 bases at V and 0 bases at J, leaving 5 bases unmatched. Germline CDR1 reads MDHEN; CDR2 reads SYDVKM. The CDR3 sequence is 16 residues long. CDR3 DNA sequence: TGTGCCAGCAGTTTGGACAGGAGAATAGCCAAAAACATTCAGTACTTC. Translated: CASSLDRRIAKNIQYF.